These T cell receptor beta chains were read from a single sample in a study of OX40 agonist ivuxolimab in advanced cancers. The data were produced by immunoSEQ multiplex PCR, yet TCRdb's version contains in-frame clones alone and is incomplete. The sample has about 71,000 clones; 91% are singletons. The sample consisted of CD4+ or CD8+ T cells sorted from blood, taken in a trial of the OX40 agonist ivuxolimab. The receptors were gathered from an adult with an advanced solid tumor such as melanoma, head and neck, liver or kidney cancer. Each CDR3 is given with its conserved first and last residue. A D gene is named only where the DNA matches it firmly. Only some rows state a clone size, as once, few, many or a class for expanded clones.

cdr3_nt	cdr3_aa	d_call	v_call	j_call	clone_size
TGTGCCAGCAGCCAAGTTGGGGACAGGGGCTACACCTTC	CASSQVGDRGYTF	TRBD1	TRBV4-2	TRBJ1-2	.
TGTGCCAGCAGCCCCGAGTCTAGCGGGAGCCTAGGGCAGTACTTC	CASSPESSGSLGQYF	TRBD2	TRBV6-5	TRBJ2-7	.
TGTGCCAGCAGTGAAGGTGGCGGGGCCCCCTACGAGCAGTACTTC	CASSEGGGAPYEQYF	.	TRBV2	TRBJ2-7	.
TGCGCCAGCAGCTGGTCCTCCGAGCAGTACTTC	CASSWSSEQYF	.	TRBV4-3	TRBJ2-7	.
TGTGCTAGTGGTGGCTCCGGGACTAGCGGGAGTATTTTGGAGACCCAGTACTTC	CASGGSGTSGSILETQYF	TRBD2	TRBV12-5	TRBJ2-5	.
TGTGCCAGCAGTAGTGACGGGGATTCACCCCTCCACTTT	CASSSDGDSPLHF	.	TRBV11-3	TRBJ1-6	.
TGTGCCAGCAGTTACTCAGGGGGCCTAAATTCACCCCTCCACTTT	CASSYSGGLNSPLHF	TRBD1	TRBV6-5	TRBJ1-6	.
TGTGCCAGCAGCTTAGGTCCCCTCGAGCAGTACTTC	CASSLGPLEQYF	.	TRBV7-2	TRBJ2-7	.
TGTGCCAGCAGCTACGGGACAGGGGGCAATCAGCCCCAGCATTTT	CASSYGTGGNQPQHF	TRBD1	TRBV5-6	TRBJ1-5	.
TGTGCCAGCAGTTCCATTATGGGGACGGACGGGACAGTCGTTGGCTTGGGCAAAGAAAAACTGTTTTTT	CASSSIMGTDGTVVGLGKEKLFF	TRBD1	TRBV28	TRBJ1-4	.
TGTGCCAGCAGCTTAGGGTTAGGATCGACTTGGGATGAGCAGTTCTTC	CASSLGLGSTWDEQFF	.	TRBV7-8	TRBJ2-1	.
TGTGCCATCAGTGACCGAGGCCCAGCCTCAGCCAAAAACATTCAGTACTTC	CAISDRGPASAKNIQYF	.	TRBV10-3	TRBJ2-4	.
TGTGCCAGCAGCCAGGACAGGAATAATCAGCCCCAGCATTTT	CASSQDRNNQPQHF	TRBD1	TRBV7-9	TRBJ1-5	.
TGTGCCAGCAGTGCGTCGGCCCCAAGCTTCGAGCAGTACTTC	CASSASAPSFEQYF	.	TRBV2	TRBJ2-7	.
TGTGCCAGCAGCCTGGGGGCCTACGAGCAGTACTTC	CASSLGAYEQYF	.	TRBV11-2	TRBJ2-7	.
TGCGCCAGCAGCCCGGTCGGGCTTAATGAAAAACTGTTTTTT	CASSPVGLNEKLFF	.	TRBV4-3	TRBJ1-4	.
TGTGCCAGCAGCTTAGGAGGTAGTACGCAGTATTTT	CASSLGGSTQYF	.	TRBV7-3	TRBJ2-3	once
TGTGCCAGCAGTTTCCGGGGTGCCGGGGAGCTGTTTTTT	CASSFRGAGELFF	.	TRBV28	TRBJ2-2	.
TGTGCCAACAGACCTAGCGGGAGGTGGACCTACGAGCAGTACTTC	CANRPSGRWTYEQYF	TRBD2	TRBV6-5	TRBJ2-7	once
TGTGCCAGTAGTATTACCGGGACTAGCGATGAGCAGTTCTTC	CASSITGTSDEQFF	TRBD2	TRBV19	TRBJ2-1	.
TGTGCCAGCAGCTACCTCTACGAGCAGTACTTC	CASSYLYEQYF	.	TRBV5-5	TRBJ2-7	once
TGTGCCAGCAGCGGGGACTCCATGCAAGAGACCCAGTACTTC	CASSGDSMQETQYF	.	TRBV9	TRBJ2-5	.
TGTGCCAGCAGTCCCGGACTAGCGGGTTACGAGCAGTACTTC	CASSPGLAGYEQYF	TRBD2	TRBV27	TRBJ2-7	.
TGCGCCAGCAGCTTCATATTTAGCGGGAGTATAACAGATACGCAGTATTTT	CASSFIFSGSITDTQYF	TRBD2	TRBV5-1	TRBJ2-3	.
TGCGCCAGCAGTATAACGACAGGCAGTAATCAGCCCCAGCATTTT	CASSITTGSNQPQHF	.	TRBV23-1	TRBJ1-5	.
TGTGCCAGCAGCTTAGGCACTAGCGGGGATTACGAGCAGTACTTC	CASSLGTSGDYEQYF	TRBD2	TRBV11-2	TRBJ2-7	once
TGTGCCAGCAGTCCGACAGGGGGGTATGTAGGCTATGGCTACACCTTC	CASSPTGGYVGYGYTF	TRBD1	TRBV28	TRBJ1-2	.
TGTGCCAGCAGCTCGGCGGCGGGTTACGAGCAGTACTTC	CASSSAAGYEQYF	.	TRBV5-6	TRBJ2-7	.
TGTGCCAGCAGCTGGGATGGGGGGAACACTGAAGCTTTCTTT	CASSWDGGNTEAFF	.	TRBV4-2	TRBJ1-1	.
TGTGCCAGCAGCGTAGTTCAGAGCGGGGAGCAGTTCTTC	CASSVVQSGEQFF	.	TRBV9	TRBJ2-1	.
TGTGCCAGCAGCCAAACAACGAACACCGGGGAGCTGTTTTTT	CASSQTTNTGELFF	.	TRBV2	TRBJ2-2	.
TGTGCCAGCAGACCCAGACTAGCGGGAGCCAAGGATGAGCAGTTCTTC	CASRPRLAGAKDEQFF	TRBD2	TRBV7-9	TRBJ2-1	.
TGTGCCAGCAGTGCCGGGACTGTGCAAGAGACCCAGTACTTC	CASSAGTVQETQYF	.	TRBV28	TRBJ2-5	.
TGTGCCAGCAGCCCCCCATCAGCGGGAGTCTCCAATGAGCAGTTCTTC	CASSPPSAGVSNEQFF	TRBD2	TRBV11-2	TRBJ2-1	.
TGTGCCAGAAGCTTGGAGGAGACAGGGTACAACGGGGCATTAAGGGAGCTGTTTTTT	CARSLEETGYNGALRELFF	TRBD1	TRBV5-3	TRBJ2-2	few
TGCGCCAGCAGCCAAGATCGGGGGATGGAAGCTTTCTTT	CASSQDRGMEAFF	.	TRBV4-3	TRBJ1-1	.
TGTGCCAGCAGCTTAGGTGGGGGCACCGGGGAGCTGTTTTTT	CASSLGGGTGELFF	.	TRBV13	TRBJ2-2	.
TGTGCCAGCAGTTTCGGCCGAAGTGGGGAGCAGTACTTC	CASSFGRSGEQYF	.	TRBV28	TRBJ2-7	.
TGTGCCAGCAGTCCCCGCGGCTTCGAGAACGAGCAGTACTTC	CASSPRGFENEQYF	.	TRBV28	TRBJ2-7	.
TGTGCCAGCAGCCCAATCGGGTTAAATACCTACGAGCAGTACTTC	CASSPIGLNTYEQYF	.	TRBV27	TRBJ2-7	.
TGTGCCAGTTTTGGCGGGGAGCTGTTTTTT	CASFGGELFF	.	TRBV28	TRBJ2-2	few
TGCGCCAGCAGCTTGACGGCGGGAGATCTCTACAATGAGCAGTTCTTC	CASSLTAGDLYNEQFF	TRBD2	TRBV5-1	TRBJ2-1	.
TGTGCCAGTGGACAGGGTGAAAAACTGTTTTTT	CASGQGEKLFF	TRBD1	TRBV19	TRBJ1-4	.
TGCGCCAGCAGTCCCGGGACTAGCGCCTACAATGAGCAGTTCTTC	CASSPGTSAYNEQFF	TRBD2	TRBV5-1	TRBJ2-1	.
TGTGCCAGCAGCTTAGGGACAGGGCAAATCTATGGCTACACCTTC	CASSLGTGQIYGYTF	TRBD1	TRBV7-9	TRBJ1-2	.
TGCGCCAGCAGCCATGGGTCATGGGATGGAGGGGGGACAGATACGCAGTATTTT	CASSHGSWDGGGTDTQYF	.	TRBV4-3	TRBJ2-3	.
TGTGCCAGCAGCTTAAACAGTCAAGAGACCCAGTACTTC	CASSLNSQETQYF	.	TRBV7-6	TRBJ2-5	.
TGTGCCAGCGGGGGACAGGGGCACACTGAAGCTTTCTTT	CASGGQGHTEAFF	TRBD1	TRBV7-9	TRBJ1-1	few